These 15 T cell receptor beta chains share one sample of origin, sequenced in a study of PD-1 blockade in classical Hodgkin lymphoma. Clones were read by immunoSEQ multiplex PCR, and TCRdb kept only the in-frame ones, dropping some. The sample holds under 95,000 clones, approximately 94% seen once. All patients relapsed after autologous stem cell transplantation, and brentuximab vedotin exposure varied. Sample: peripheral blood mononuclear cells (PBMCs), taken at baseline. All receptors derive from a human donor with classical Hodgkin lymphoma.

The chain is built from TRBV5-6 and TRBJ2-7; D may be TRBD1 (6 bases). The CDR3 contains 13 residues. Germline V gene data show CDR1 as SGHDT and CDR2 as YYEEEE. The germline V and J ends were trimmed by 4 bases and 10 bases, with 18 bases remaining between them. CDR3 loop: CASSLGQPASQYF. As DNA, the CDR3 is TGTGCCAGCAGCCTCGGACAGCCCGCAAGCCAGTACTTC.

This rearrangement joins TRBV19 to TRBJ2-7, with TRBD1 identical over 7 bases. Germline assignment: CDR1 LNHDA and CDR2 SQIVND (reference sequence). V gave up 6 bases and J gave up 3 bases; unmatched junction bases: 2. This CDR3 is 12 amino acids long. The CDR3 sequence: CASSPGGYEQYF. CDR3 DNA: TGTGCCAGTAGCCCAGGGGGCTACGAGCAGTACTTC.

J is TRBJ1-6 and V is TRBV19; 9 bases match TRBD1. Germline lookup yields CDR1 LNHDA and CDR2 SQIVND (reference sequence). CDR3 length equals 15 residues. V was pared by 5 bases and J by 11 bases, with 10 bases of the junction left unmatched. The CDR3 loop is CASSLRDRVDPPLHF. The CDR3 DNA reads TGTGCCAGTAGTCTCCGGGACAGGGTAGATCCACCCCTCCACTTT.

The chain links TRBV9 to TRBJ1-1; D ambiguous. Germline CDR1 SGDLS, CDR2 YYNGEE. Trimming left V 0 bases short and J 0 bases short, with 9 bases between. The CDR3 runs to 15 residues. The CDR3 coding sequence is TGTGCCAGCAGCGTAGGGGCAGCTTTGAACACTGAAGCTTTCTTT. Encoded protein: CASSVGAALNTEAFF.

The chain has TRBV23-1 and TRBJ1-2; D gene ambiguous. Being an ORF, TRBV23-1 has a function that is uncertain. V was clipped by 6 bases and J by 2 bases, with 19 bases between them. The CDR3 contains 16 residues. CDR3 residues: CASSPRPSRTNYGYTF. The CDR3 region has the DNA TGCGCCAGCAGCCCACGGCCGAGTCGAACCAACTATGGCTACACCTTC.

The chain links TRBV7-2 to TRBJ2-3, with D possibly being TRBD1 (6 bases). V lost 2 bases to trimming and J lost 1 base, with 10 bases between them. Germline values: CDR1 SGHTA, CDR2 FQGNSA. The CDR3 is 15 residues long. CDR3 bases: TGTGCCAGCAGCTTAAGGGGGTTGGGCACAGATACGCAGTATTTT. Translated: CASSLRGLGTDTQYF.

The CDR3 DNA follows: TGTGCCAGCAGTCCACCGGCCTATTACAGGGACGACTATGGCTACACCTTC. Amino acids: CASSPPAYYRDDYGYTF. The V and J genes are TRBV28 and TRBJ1-2; maybe TRBD1 (6 bases). V was pared by 5 bases and J by 3 bases, with 22 bases between. Per the germline V gene, CDR1 is MDHEN and CDR2 is SYDVKM. This CDR3 is 17 amino acids long.

As DNA, the CDR3 is TGTGCCAGCAGTTACCTAGCGGGGCAGGATGAGCAGTTCTTC. This codes for CASSYLAGQDEQFF. The chain couples TRBV6-5 to TRBJ2-1, with TRBD2 matching 9 bases. Per the germline V gene, CDR1 is MNHEY and CDR2 is SVGAGI. J gave up 8 bases and V 2 bases, and 4 bases lay outside the gene matches. This CDR3 has 14 residues.

This chain connects TRBV30 to TRBJ1-4; 10 positions match TRBD1. The CDR3 is 14 amino acids. Germline V lookup: CDR1 GTSNPN, CDR2 SVGIG (reference sequence). The ends lost 0 bases at V and 8 bases at J; junction bases unmatched: 3. The CDR3 DNA is TGTGCCTGGAGTGTAGGACAGGGGGACGAAAAACTGTTTTTT. Amino acid sequence: CAWSVGQGDEKLFF.

Only one count was recorded for this clone. The V gene is TRBV19, the J gene TRBJ1-5; 10 bases are a match to TRBD1. The V gene end was trimmed by 7 bases and the J gene end by 7 bases; junction bases not matched to a gene: 10. Germline V gives CDR1 LNHDA, CDR2 SQIVND (reference sequence). The CDR3 covers 15 residues. CDR3 sequence reads: CASISGGQGYQPQHF. The CDR3 coding sequence is TGTGCCAGTATAAGCGGGGGACAGGGGTACCAGCCCCAGCATTTT.

The J gene is TRBJ1-4, the V gene TRBV23-1, with D possibly being TRBD1 (5 bases). TRBV23-1 is an ORF; its function is uncertain. The CDR3 is 14 amino acids. V was shortened by 6 bases and J by 8 bases, with 16 bases between the two germline ends. The CDR3 nucleotides are TGCGCCAGCAGGGAGGCGGGGCCCGAAGAAAAACTGTTTTTT. Encoded protein: CASREAGPEEKLFF.

The rearrangement links TRBV2 to TRBJ2-2; TRBD2 might be the D (5 bases). Germline assignment: CDR1 SNHLY and CDR2 FYNNEI. CDR3 length: 15 residues. V lost 6 bases and J lost 3, with 14 bases in between. CDR3 region: CASRWAGHDTGELFF. CDR3 DNA sequence: TGTGCCAGCAGGTGGGCGGGCCACGACACCGGGGAGCTGTTTTTT.

This clone appeared a few times. V usage is TRBV4-1 and J usage is TRBJ2-6, with D perhaps matching TRBD2 (7 bases). Trimming cost V 0 bases and J 2 bases, with 23 bases left between them. Germline loops: CDR1 MGHRA, CDR2 YSYEKL. This CDR3 has 21 amino acids. CDR3 nucleotides: TGCGCCAGCAGCCAAGATAGGTTGTGGGGGGGGCCCCGGGCTGGGGCCAACGTCCTGACTTTC. It encodes CASSQDRLWGGPRAGANVLTF.

The chain uses TRBV6-1 and TRBJ2-7, with D perhaps TRBD1 (5 bases). Germline loops: CDR1 MNHNS, CDR2 SASEGT. The germline V and J ends were trimmed by 2 bases and 7 bases, with 15 bases remaining between them. This CDR3 has 14 residues. The DNA for the CDR3 is TGTGCCAGCAGTGAACTTCAGGGATATAGGGAGCAGTACTTC. Its translation: CASSELQGYREQYF.

CDR3 in amino acids: CASSPPLSGWDWRTGELFF. The CDR3 DNA follows: TGTGCCAGCAGTCCCCCCTTAAGTGGGTGGGACTGGAGGACCGGGGAGCTGTTTTTT. The chain has TRBV27 and TRBJ2-2, with TRBD2 as a possible D gene (6 bases). Germline CDR1 is MNHEY and CDR2 is SMNVEV (reference sequence). This CDR3 contains 19 residues. The ends were cut back, 5 bases at V and 5 bases at J, with 27 bases in the middle.